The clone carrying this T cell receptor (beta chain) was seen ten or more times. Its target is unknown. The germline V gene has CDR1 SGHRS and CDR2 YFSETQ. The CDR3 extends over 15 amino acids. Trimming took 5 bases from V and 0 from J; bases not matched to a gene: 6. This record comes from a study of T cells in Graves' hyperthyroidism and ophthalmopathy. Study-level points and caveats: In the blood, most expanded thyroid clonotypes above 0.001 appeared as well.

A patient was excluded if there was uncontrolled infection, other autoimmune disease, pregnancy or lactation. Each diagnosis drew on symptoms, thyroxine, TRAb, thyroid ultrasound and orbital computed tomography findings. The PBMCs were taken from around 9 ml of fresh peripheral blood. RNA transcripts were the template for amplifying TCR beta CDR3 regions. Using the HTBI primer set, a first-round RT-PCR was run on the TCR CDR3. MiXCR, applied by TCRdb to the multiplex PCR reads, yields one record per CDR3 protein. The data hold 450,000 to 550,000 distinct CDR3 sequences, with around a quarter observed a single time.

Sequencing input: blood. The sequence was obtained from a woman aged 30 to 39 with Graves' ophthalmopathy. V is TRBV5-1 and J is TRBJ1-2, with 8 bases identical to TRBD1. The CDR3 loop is CASRAGGDSNYGYTF. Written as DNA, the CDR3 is TGCGCCAGCAGGGCAGGGGGCGACTCTAACTATGGCTACACCTTC.